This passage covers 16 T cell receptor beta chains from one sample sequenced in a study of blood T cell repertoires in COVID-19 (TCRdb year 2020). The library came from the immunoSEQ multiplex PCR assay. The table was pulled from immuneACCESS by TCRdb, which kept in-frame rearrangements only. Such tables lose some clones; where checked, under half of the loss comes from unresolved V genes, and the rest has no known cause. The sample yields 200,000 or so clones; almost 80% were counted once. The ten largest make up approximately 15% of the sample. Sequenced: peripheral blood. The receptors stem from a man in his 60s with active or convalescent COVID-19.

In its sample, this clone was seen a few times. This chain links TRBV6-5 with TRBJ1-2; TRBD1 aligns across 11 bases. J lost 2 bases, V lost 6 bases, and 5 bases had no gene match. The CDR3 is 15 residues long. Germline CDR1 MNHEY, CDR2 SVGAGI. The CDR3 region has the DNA TGTGCCAGCAGATCCGGGACAGGGGGAAACTATGGCTACACCTTC. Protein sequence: CASRSGTGGNYGYTF.

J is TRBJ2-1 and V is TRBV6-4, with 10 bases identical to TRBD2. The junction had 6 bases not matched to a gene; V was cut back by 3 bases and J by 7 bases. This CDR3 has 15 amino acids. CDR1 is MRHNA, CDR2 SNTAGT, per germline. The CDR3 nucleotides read TGTGCCAGCAGTGAAGGGACTAGCGTCTTGAATGAGCAGTTCTTC. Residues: CASSEGTSVLNEQFF.

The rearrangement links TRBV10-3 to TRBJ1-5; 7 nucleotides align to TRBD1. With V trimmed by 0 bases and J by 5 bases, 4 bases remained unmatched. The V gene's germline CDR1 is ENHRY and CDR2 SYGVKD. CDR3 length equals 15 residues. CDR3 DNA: TGTGCCATCAGTGAGTCCGGGACAGAGTATCAGCCCCAGCATTTT. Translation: CAISESGTEYQPQHF.

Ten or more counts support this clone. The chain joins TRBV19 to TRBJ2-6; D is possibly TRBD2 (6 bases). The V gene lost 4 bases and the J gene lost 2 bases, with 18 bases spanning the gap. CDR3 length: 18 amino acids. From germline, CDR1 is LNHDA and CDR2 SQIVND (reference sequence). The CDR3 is CASSTLLGGGTGANVLTF. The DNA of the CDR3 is TGTGCCAGTAGTACCCTCTTAGGAGGAGGGACTGGGGCCAACGTCCTGACTTTC.

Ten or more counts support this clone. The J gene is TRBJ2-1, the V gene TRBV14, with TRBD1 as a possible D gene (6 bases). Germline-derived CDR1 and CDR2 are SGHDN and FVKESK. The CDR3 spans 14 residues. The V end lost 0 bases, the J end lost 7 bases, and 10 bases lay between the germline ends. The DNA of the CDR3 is TGTGCCAGCAGCCAAGAAAACAGGGAAAATGAGCAGTTCTTC. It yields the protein CASSQENRENEQFF.

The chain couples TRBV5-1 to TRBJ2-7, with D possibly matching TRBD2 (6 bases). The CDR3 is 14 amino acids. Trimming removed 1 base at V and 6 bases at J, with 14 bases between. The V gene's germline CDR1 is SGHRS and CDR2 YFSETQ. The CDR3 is CASSLTGTRAEQYF. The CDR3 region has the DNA TGCGCCAGCAGCTTGACTGGGACTCGAGCCGAGCAGTACTTC.

CDR3 sequence (DNA): TGTGCCAGCAGTTTATGGACAGGGGGGCACGAAAAACTGTTTTTT. It translates to CASSLWTGGHEKLFF. The chain combines TRBV28 with TRBJ1-4, with TRBD1 matching over 9 bases. The CDR3 loop spans 15 amino acids. Germline assignment: CDR1 MDHEN and CDR2 SYDVKM. Trimming at V came to 0 bases and at J to 8 bases, leaving 4 bases not matched to a gene.

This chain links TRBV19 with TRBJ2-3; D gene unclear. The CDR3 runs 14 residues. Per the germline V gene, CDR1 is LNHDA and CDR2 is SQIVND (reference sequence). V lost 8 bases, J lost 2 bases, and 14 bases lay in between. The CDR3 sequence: CASSRRSPTDTQYF. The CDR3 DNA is TGTGCCAGTTCGCGGAGATCCCCCACAGATACGCAGTATTTT.

CDR3 bases: TGTGCCAGCGATAGGGGGCGCAGGGTTGGCTACACCTTC. Translation gives CASDRGRRVGYTF. The chain joins TRBV28 to TRBJ1-2; 7 bases match TRBD1. Germline V gives CDR1 MDHEN, CDR2 SYDVKM. V lost 8 bases, J lost 7 bases, and 10 bases stayed unmatched. The CDR3 is 13 amino acids.

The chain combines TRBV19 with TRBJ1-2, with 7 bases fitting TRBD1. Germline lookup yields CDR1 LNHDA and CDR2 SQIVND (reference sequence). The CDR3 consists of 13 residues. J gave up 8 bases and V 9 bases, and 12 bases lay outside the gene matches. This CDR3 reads CASNTGTDGGYTF. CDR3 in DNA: TGTGCCAGCAACACCGGGACAGATGGAGGCTACACCTTC.

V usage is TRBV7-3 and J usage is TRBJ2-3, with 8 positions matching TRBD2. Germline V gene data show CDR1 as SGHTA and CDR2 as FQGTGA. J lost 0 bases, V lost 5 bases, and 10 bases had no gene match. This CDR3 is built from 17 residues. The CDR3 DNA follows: TGTGCCAGCAGCCCATCCGGGGCTAGCGGGAGCACAGATACGCAGTATTTT. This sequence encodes CASSPSGASGSTDTQYF.

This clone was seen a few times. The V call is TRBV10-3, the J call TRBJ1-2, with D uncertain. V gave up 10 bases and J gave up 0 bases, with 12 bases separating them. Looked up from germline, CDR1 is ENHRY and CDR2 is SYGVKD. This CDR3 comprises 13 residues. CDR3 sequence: CARSPEANYGYTF. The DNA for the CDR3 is TGTGCCAGAAGCCCCGAGGCTAACTATGGCTACACCTTC.

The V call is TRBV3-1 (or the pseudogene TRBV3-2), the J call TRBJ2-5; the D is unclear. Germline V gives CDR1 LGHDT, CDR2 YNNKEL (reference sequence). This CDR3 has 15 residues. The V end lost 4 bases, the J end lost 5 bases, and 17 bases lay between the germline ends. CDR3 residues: CASSRPTQAVETQYF. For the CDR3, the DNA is TGTGCCAGCAGCCGACCAACGCAGGCAGTGGAGACCCAGTACTTC.

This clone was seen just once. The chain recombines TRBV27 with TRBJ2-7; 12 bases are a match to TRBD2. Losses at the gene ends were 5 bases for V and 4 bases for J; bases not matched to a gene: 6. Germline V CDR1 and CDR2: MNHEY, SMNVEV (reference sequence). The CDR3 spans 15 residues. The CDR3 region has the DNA TGTGCCAGCAGTCCCACGACTAGCGGGGGATACGAGCAGTACTTC. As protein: CASSPTTSGGYEQYF.

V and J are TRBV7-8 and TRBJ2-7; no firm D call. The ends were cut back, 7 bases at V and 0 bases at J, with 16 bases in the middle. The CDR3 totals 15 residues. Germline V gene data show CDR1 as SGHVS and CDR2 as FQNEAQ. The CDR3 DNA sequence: TGTGCCAGCACCCAGGCTGAAATAACCTCCTACGAGCAGTACTTC. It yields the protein CASTQAEITSYEQYF.

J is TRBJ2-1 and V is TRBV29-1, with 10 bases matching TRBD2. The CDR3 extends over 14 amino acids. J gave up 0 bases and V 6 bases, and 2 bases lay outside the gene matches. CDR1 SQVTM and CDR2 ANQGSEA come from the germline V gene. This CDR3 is CSVGLASSYNEQFF. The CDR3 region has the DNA TGCAGCGTGGGACTAGCGAGCTCCTACAATGAGCAGTTCTTC.